The sequence of this TCR beta chain was determined in a study of control samples from healthy donors and cancer patients. Assay used: immunoSEQ multiplex PCR; TCRdb lists only in-frame clones, some missing. The repertoire has roughly 120,000 clones, about 92% of them found once; the top ten carry around 1.6%. This CDR3 is 17 amino acids long. V lost 0 bases and J 3 bases, leaving 16 bases between the germline ends. The germline V gene encodes CDR1 MGHRA and CDR2 YSYEKL. This chain links TRBV4-1 with TRBJ2-3; D is perhaps TRBD2 (7 bases). Sequenced material: PBMCs. The sequence derives from a man in his forties or fifties with head and neck cancer. CDR3 coding DNA: TGCGCCAGCAGCCAAGAGTCTCCTAGGGGGGGGACAGATACGCAGTATTTT. It codes for CASSQESPRGGTDTQYF.